The 29 T cell receptor beta chains below were found in one sample sequenced in a study of shared clonotypes between healthy human individuals. Here immunoSEQ multiplex PCR was the method, and the copy in TCRdb shows in-frame clones only, minus some. The sample carries over 2 million clones, 85% to 95% recorded once. The source material was naive CD4+ T cells sorted from blood. Sample subset: CD45RA+ positively selected. These receptors all come from a man younger than 30 in good health.

The chain has TRBV19 and TRBJ1-5, with D hard to call. Trimming removed 4 bases at V and 7 bases at J, with 11 bases between. CDR3 length: 13 residues. CDR1 is LNHDA, CDR2 SQIVND, per germline (reference sequence). The DNA for the CDR3 is TGTGCCAGTAGTACAGGCGTACTGCAGCCCCAGCATTTT. Translated: CASSTGVLQPQHF.

The chain has TRBV4-1 and TRBJ1-5; tentatively, D is TRBD1 (5 bases). The CDR3 runs 16 residues. Trimming cost V 0 bases and J 5 bases, with 14 bases left between them. Germline CDR1 reads MGHRA; CDR2 reads YSYEKL. The CDR3 is CASSQEGGQNYQPQHF. The DNA for the CDR3 is TGCGCCAGCAGCCAAGAGGGGGGTCAGAATTATCAGCCCCAGCATTTT.

This clone showed up just once. This chain links TRBV5-1 with TRBJ2-1; D tentatively fits TRBD1 or TRBD2 (5 bases each). Germline V gene data show CDR1 as SGHRS and CDR2 as YFSETQ. Between the trimmed V and J ends, which lost 0 bases and 5 bases, there was a span of 12 bases. The length of the CDR3 is 15 residues. The CDR3 loop is CASSLAGRKNNEQFF. The CDR3 DNA reads as TGCGCCAGCAGCTTGGCGGGACGAAAGAACAATGAGCAGTTCTTC.

This clone was recorded once. The V and J genes are TRBV5-1 and TRBJ1-1; TRBD1 aligns across 7 bases. Germline V gene data show CDR1 as SGHRS and CDR2 as YFSETQ. CDR3 length: 15 amino acids. Trimming took 4 bases from V and 5 from J; bases not matched to a gene: 11. The CDR3 here is CASSDGPGGRTEAFF. Here the CDR3 DNA reads TGCGCCAGCAGCGATGGCCCAGGGGGGAGGACTGAAGCTTTCTTT. Drawing the rest from reference TRBV5-1 and TRBJ1-1, the complete variable domain is KAGVTQTPRYLIKTRGQQVTLSCSPISGHRSVSWYQQTPGQGLQFLFEYFSETQRNKGNFPGRFSGRQFSNSRSEMNVSTLELGDSALYLCASSDGPGGRTEAFFGQGTRLTVV.

Here the CDR3 reads CASSLYGNTEAFF. The CDR3, as DNA: TGTGCCAGCAGCTTATACGGGAACACTGAAGCTTTCTTT. The chain uses TRBV7-3 and TRBJ1-1; D not certain. Trimming shortened V by 2 bases and J by 1 base, and 5 bases separated the two germline ends. The length of the CDR3 is 13 residues. Germline V CDR1 and CDR2: SGHTA, FQGTGA.

This clone has only one observation. V gene TRBV19 combines with J gene TRBJ2-7, with TRBD1 matching over 10 bases. The CDR3 covers 15 residues. CDR1 LNHDA and CDR2 SQIVND come from the germline V gene (reference sequence). J lost 2 bases, V lost 6 bases, and 7 bases had no gene match. CDR3: CASRVSGTGAYEQYF. CDR3 sequence (DNA): TGTGCCAGTAGGGTGAGTGGGACAGGGGCCTACGAGCAGTACTTC.

The chain uses TRBV4-1 and TRBJ2-3; 9 bases line up with TRBD2. This CDR3 contains 15 residues. Germline values: CDR1 MGHRA, CDR2 YSYEKL. Trimming removed 2 bases from V and 3 bases from J; junction bases left unmatched: 3. The CDR3 coding sequence is TGCGCCAGCAGCCAAATAGGACTAGCGACAGATACGCAGTATTTT. Translation: CASSQIGLATDTQYF.

The gene calls are TRBV11-2 and TRBJ1-3, with 7 bases fitting TRBD1. Looked up from germline, CDR1 is SGHAT and CDR2 is FQNNGV. The CDR3 contains 19 residues. Trimming removed 7 bases from V and 3 bases from J; junction bases left unmatched: 21. CDR3: CASTVLNRRDRRDGNTIYF. The DNA of the CDR3 is TGTGCCAGCACCGTCTTGAACCGCCGGGACAGAAGGGATGGAAACACCATATATTTT.

The J gene is TRBJ2-7, the V gene TRBV10-3; 11 bases are a match to TRBD2. CDR1 and CDR2 from the germline V gene are ENHRY and SYGVKD. The CDR3 totals 12 residues. The V and J ends lost 8 bases and 7 bases, in that order; junction bases with no gene match: 4. The CDR3 loop is CAIAGTSGEQYF. The CDR3 nucleotides read TGTGCCATCGCCGGGACTAGCGGTGAGCAGTACTTC.

Details on this clone: The DNA is omitted, as the CDR3 cannot be located on it reliably, and the CDR3 follows TCRdb's listing. This chain links TRBV6-1 with TRBJ2-4. Germline assignment: CDR1 MNHNS and CDR2 SASEGT. 15 amino acids form the CDR3, both terminal residues included. The CDR3 protein is CASILDGAFRNIQYF.

The chain employs TRBV10-2 and TRBJ2-5; TRBD2 might be the D (6 bases). Looked up from germline, CDR1 is WSHSY and CDR2 is SAAADI. V was trimmed by 0 bases and J by 5 bases, leaving 13 bases between them. CDR3 length: 15 residues. The CDR3 sequence is CASSESGTAGETQYF. The CDR3 nucleotides read TGCGCCAGCAGTGAGTCGGGTACCGCGGGGGAGACCCAGTACTTC.

As to this clone: Germline and junction disagree at one end, which may indicate a read error. The chain is built from TRBV7-7 and TRBJ2-5, with D perhaps matching TRBD2 (7 bases). This CDR3 region has 15 residues. Germline loops: CDR1 SSHAT, CDR2 FNYEAQ (reference sequence). The DNA for the CDR3 is TGTGCTAGCAGCTTAAGGCCCCGGGGGGCTGAGACCCAGTACTTC. Its translation: CASSLRPRGAETQYF.

The chain combines TRBV2 with TRBJ2-7; 10 nucleotides line up with TRBD2. The CDR3 sequence is 13 residues long. Germline V lookup: CDR1 SNHLY, CDR2 FYNNEI. V shed 8 bases and J 7 bases; nucleotides not matched to a gene: 8. The CDR3 loop reads CASALAGVPEQYF. DNA for the CDR3: TGTGCCAGCGCCCTAGCGGGGGTACCGGAGCAGTACTTC. Variable domain in full (rest from reference TRBV2 and TRBJ2-7): EPEVTQTPSHQVTQMGQEVILRCVPISNHLYFYWYRQILGQKVEFLVSFYNNEISEKSEIFDDQFSVERPDGSNFTLKIRSTKLEDSAMYFCASALAGVPEQYFGPGTRLTVT.

This chain uses TRBV6-6 with TRBJ2-1, with TRBD2 as a possible D gene (6 bases). The ends were cut back, 6 bases at V and 6 bases at J, with 12 bases in the middle. Germline assignment: CDR1 MNHNY and CDR2 SVGAGI (reference sequence). The CDR3 has 13 amino acids. CDR3 sequence reads: CASRGRLLNEQFF. The CDR3 nucleotides are TGTGCCAGCAGAGGGAGGCTACTCAATGAGCAGTTCTTC.

CDR3 coding DNA: TGTGCCAGCAGCTTTATGGGAAGATACGAGCAGTACTTC. Its protein is CASSFMGRYEQYF. The gene calls are TRBV7-6 and TRBJ2-7; D unclear. V lost 3 bases and J lost 4, with 10 bases in between. The CDR3 has 13 amino acids. The germline CDR1 and CDR2 sequences are SGHVS and FNYEAQ.

The chain joins TRBV19 to TRBJ1-5; D gene unclear. Germline V gene lookup returns CDR1 LNHDA and CDR2 SQIVND (reference sequence). Trimming took 0 bases from V and 7 from J, leaving 10 bases between them. This CDR3 has 14 amino acids. Here the CDR3 DNA reads TGTGCCAGTAGTATAGAGGCGTCCGCCCAGCCCCAGCATTTT. It codes for CASSIEASAQPQHF.

The CDR3 nucleotides are TGCGCCAGCAGTGGGGGGGCTTTAACAGATACGCAGTATTTT. This gives the protein CASSGGALTDTQYF. The V gene is TRBV10-1, the J gene TRBJ2-3; perhaps D is TRBD1 or TRBD2 (6 bases each). Germline CDR1 reads WNHNN; CDR2 reads SYGVQD (reference sequence). The V end was cut by 4 bases, the J end by 3 bases, with 11 bases between. The CDR3 covers 14 residues.

As concerns this clone: A read error is possible here, since a much larger clone lies one base away. The chain is built from TRBV7-2 and TRBJ2-7, with D perhaps TRBD2 (5 bases). The V gene's germline CDR1 is SGHTA and CDR2 FQGNSA. Trimming shortened V by 0 bases and J by 2 bases, and 5 bases separated the two germline ends. The CDR3 has 13 amino acids. The chain's CDR3 is CASSLAEAYEQYF. CDR3 nucleotide sequence: TGTGCCAGCAGCTTAGCGGAGGCCTACGAGCAGTACTTC.

The chain links TRBV4-1 to TRBJ2-7, with 7 bases identical to TRBD1. There are 14 residues in the CDR3. After removal of 1 base from V and 2 bases from J, the junction contained 2 bases not matched to a gene. In germline, CDR1 is MGHRA, CDR2 YSYEKL. CDR3 in amino acids: CASSQARGTYEQYF. DNA of the CDR3: TGCGCCAGCAGCCAAGCCAGGGGGACCTACGAGCAGTACTTC.

The DNA for the CDR3 is TGTGCCAGCAGCCCGGGGACAGGGGGTTACCAAGAGACCCAGTACTTC. Its translation is CASSPGTGGYQETQYF. The chain recombines TRBV11-3 with TRBJ2-5; the match to TRBD1 covers 11 bases. The CDR3 loop spans 16 amino acids. CDR1 is SGHNT and CDR2 is YENEEA in the germline V gene. V shed 5 bases, J shed 0 bases, and the junction held 5 bases outside the gene matches.

This clone was seen once. The sample holds other DNA sequences that translate to the same CDR3. The genes are TRBV18 and TRBJ1-2, with D perhaps TRBD1 (6 bases). The CDR3 spans 14 residues. Trimming pared 3 bases from V and 2 bases from J, leaving 10 bases between. Germline CDR1 and CDR2: KGHSH and LQKENI. The CDR3 is CASSPSQGNYGYTF. The CDR3 nucleotides are TGTGCCAGCTCACCCTCACAGGGAAACTATGGCTACACCTTC.

V gene TRBV7-9 combines with J gene TRBJ1-2; 10 nucleotides align to TRBD1. V lost 5 bases, J lost 4 bases, and 7 bases stayed unmatched. This CDR3 region has 15 residues. Germline CDR1 is SEHNR and CDR2 is FQNEAQ (reference sequence). The CDR3 DNA reads as TGTGCCAGCAGCACTCCCGGGACAGGGGTCTATGGCTACACCTTC. This translates into CASSTPGTGVYGYTF.

The chain couples TRBV30 to TRBJ2-5; D not certain. Germline V lookup: CDR1 GTSNPN, CDR2 SVGIG (reference sequence). The CDR3 sequence is 14 residues long. The V end lost 0 bases, the J end lost 0 bases, and 8 bases lay between the germline ends. CDR3 sequence: CAWSVGKYQETQYF. CDR3 nucleotide sequence: TGTGCCTGGAGTGTTGGGAAGTACCAAGAGACCCAGTACTTC.

The DNA of the CDR3 is TGTGCCAGCAGCTTCGACGGGGGTTACACAGATACGCAGTATTTT. Its protein product is CASSFDGGYTDTQYF. The V and J genes are TRBV7-2 and TRBJ2-3; tentatively, D is TRBD2 (6 bases). CDR3 length equals 15 residues. Germline V gene sequence: CDR1 SGHTA, CDR2 FQGNSA. Trimming took 3 bases from V and 2 from J, leaving 12 bases between them.

This clone showed up just once. The V gene is TRBV29-1, the J gene TRBJ2-2; no firm D call. This CDR3 contains 12 residues. Germline CDR1 is SQVTM and CDR2 is ANQGSEA. V was pared by 5 bases and J by 4 bases, with 8 bases between. CDR3 sequence: CSVPRPTGELFF. CDR3 in DNA: TGCAGCGTTCCCAGGCCCACCGGGGAGCTGTTTTTT.

The rearrangement joins TRBV18 to TRBJ2-3; the D gene is possibly TRBD2 (6 bases). Between the trimmed V and J ends, which lost 3 bases and 3 bases, there was a span of 10 bases. CDR3 length: 14 residues. Per germline, CDR1 KGHSH and CDR2 LQKENI. The CDR3 sequence: CASSPVGTTDTQYF. The CDR3 DNA sequence: TGTGCCAGCTCACCCGTAGGGACTACAGATACGCAGTATTTT.

A word on this clone: Other DNA sequences from this sample encode an identical CDR3 as well. This sequence joins TRBV7-9 and TRBJ1-5, with D possibly TRBD1 on 5 matching bases. V was cut by 5 bases and J by 0 bases, with 11 bases left in between. Germline values: CDR1 SEHNR, CDR2 FQNEAQ (reference sequence). This CDR3 comprises 15 residues. Here the CDR3 reads CASSPGTGSNQPQHF. CDR3 coding DNA: TGTGCCAGCAGCCCGGGGACCGGTAGCAATCAGCCCCAGCATTTT.

This chain connects TRBV5-6 to TRBJ2-7; 9 bases map to TRBD2. After removal of 4 bases from V and 4 bases from J, the junction contained 9 bases not matched to a gene. This CDR3 is 15 amino acids long. Germline CDR1 and CDR2: SGHDT and YYEEEE. In nucleotides, the CDR3 is TGTGCCAGCAGCACCTTAGCGGGAGTATCTTACGAGCAGTACTTC. The encoded protein is CASSTLAGVSYEQYF.

This chain connects TRBV7-9 to TRBJ1-2, with a possible D match to TRBD1 (5 bases). Per the germline V gene, CDR1 is SEHNR and CDR2 is FQNEAQ (reference sequence). This CDR3 contains 15 residues. V dropped 5 bases and J dropped 4 bases, with 17 bases sitting between them. CDR3 sequence: CASSPQAAKTYGYTF. The CDR3 DNA follows: TGTGCCAGCAGCCCACAGGCCGCAAAAACCTATGGCTACACCTTC.